This T cell receptor (beta chain) was sequenced for a study of blood T cell repertoires in COVID-19. Study-level information: Nucleic acid was either cDNA or gDNA, and it came from T cells, B-cell-depleted T cells, or PBMCs.

Participants were aged about 18 to 100 years from approximately 25 US areas. Cohort assignment relied on participant-reported clinical history. As originally analysed: Estimates of nucleated cell counts were drawn from the amplification of reference gene primers. Profiling relied on immunoSEQ multiplex PCR, and the TCRdb table lists in-frame clones only, not all of them. V and J calls and clone size are given by that table; D and trimming were obtained from the DNA. Of fewer than 350,000 clones listed, around 87% are singletons. Trimming cost V 2 bases and J 5 bases, with 21 bases left between them. CDR1 is MNHEY and CDR2 is SMNVEV in the germline V gene (reference sequence). CDR3 length: 18 residues.

Sequences were obtained from PBMCs or T cells enriched from blood (not recorded which). The sequence was collected from a woman aged 18-35 years with acute COVID-19. J is TRBJ1-4 and V is TRBV27, with D tentatively TRBD1 (6 bases). The CDR3 DNA reads as TGTGCCAGCAGTTTACGGACTGACCTGAGAGGGGGAAATGAAAAACTGTTTTTT. Encoded protein: CASSLRTDLRGGNEKLFF.